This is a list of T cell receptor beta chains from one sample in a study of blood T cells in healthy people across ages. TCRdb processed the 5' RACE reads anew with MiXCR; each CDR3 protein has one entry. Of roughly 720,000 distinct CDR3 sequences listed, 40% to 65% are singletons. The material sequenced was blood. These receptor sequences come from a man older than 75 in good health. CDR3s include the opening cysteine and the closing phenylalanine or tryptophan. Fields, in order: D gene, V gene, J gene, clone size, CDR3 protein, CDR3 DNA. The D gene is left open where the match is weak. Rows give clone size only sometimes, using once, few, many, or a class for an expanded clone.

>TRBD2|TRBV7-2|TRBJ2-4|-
CASSFTSGRAGNIQYF
TGTGCCAGCAGCTTCACTAGCGGGAGGGCCGGAAACATTCAGTACTTC
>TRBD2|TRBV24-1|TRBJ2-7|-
CATSDSGGSNEQYF
TGTGCCACCAGTGATTCCGGCGGGAGTAACGAGCAGTACTTC
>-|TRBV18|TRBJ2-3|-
CASSTPSTDTQYF
TGTGCCAGCTCAACACCTAGCACAGATACGCAGTATTTT
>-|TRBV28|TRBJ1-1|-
CASSLVGRAFF
TGTGCCAGCAGTTTAGTAGGGCGCGCTTTCTTT
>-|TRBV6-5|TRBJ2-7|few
CASSSGAIEQYF
TGTGCCAGCAGTTCGGGTGCAATCGAGCAGTACTTC
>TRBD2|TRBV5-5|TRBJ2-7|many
CASSPSGSSYNEQYF
TGTGCCAGCAGCCCTAGCGGAAGCTCCTACAATGAGCAGTACTTC
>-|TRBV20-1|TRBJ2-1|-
CSAPAGQGYNEQFF
TGCAGTGCCCCTGCGGGGCAGGGGTACAATGAGCAGTTCTTC
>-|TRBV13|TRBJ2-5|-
CASSLTMGTQYF
TGTGCCAGCAGCCTCACGATGGGGACCCAGTACTTC
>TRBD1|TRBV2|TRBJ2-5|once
CAYRGVGETQYF
TGTGCCTACAGGGGTGTCGGAGAGACCCAGTACTTC
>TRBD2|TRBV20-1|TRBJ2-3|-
CSARTNLAGGTDTQYF
TGCAGTGCTAGAACTAACCTAGCGGGAGGCACAGATACGCAGTATTTT